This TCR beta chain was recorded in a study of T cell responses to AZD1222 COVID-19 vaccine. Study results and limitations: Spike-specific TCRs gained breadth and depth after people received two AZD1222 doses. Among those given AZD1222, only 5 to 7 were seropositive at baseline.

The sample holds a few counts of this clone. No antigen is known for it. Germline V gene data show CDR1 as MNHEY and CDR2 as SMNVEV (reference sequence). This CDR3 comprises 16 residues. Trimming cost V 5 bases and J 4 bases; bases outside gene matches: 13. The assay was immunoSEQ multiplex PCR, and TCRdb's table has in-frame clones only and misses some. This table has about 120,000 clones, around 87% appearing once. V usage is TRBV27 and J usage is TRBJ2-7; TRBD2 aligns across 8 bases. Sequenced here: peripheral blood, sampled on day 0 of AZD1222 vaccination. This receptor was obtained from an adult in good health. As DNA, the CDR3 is TGTGCCAGCAGTCGAGATGGTCAGCGGGAGAGGTACGAGCAGTACTTC. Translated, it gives CASSRDGQRERYEQYF.